A selection of T cell receptor beta chains follows, all from one sample in a study of cytomegalovirus exposure and HLA in healthy donors. Sequencing was performed with immunoSEQ multiplex PCR; in TCRdb, only in-frame clones are kept and a portion is missing. Seen here are roughly 150,000 clones, more than 75% observed once, and the top ten hold approximately 15%. The sequenced sample consisted of PBMCs. The source is a middle-aged woman in good health and CMV-seronegative. CDR3s include the opening cysteine and the closing phenylalanine or tryptophan. The D gene is left open where the match is weak. Rows may omit the clone size; those that give it use once, few, many or a size class.

v_call: TRBV21-1
cdr3_length: 18
j_call: TRBJ2-1
clone_size: NA
d_call: NA
cdr3_aa: CASKKVGVAAMIGNEQFF
cdr3_nt: TGTGCCAGCAAAAAGGTAGGGGTAGCAGCCATGATTGGGAATGAGCAGTTCTTC

v_call: TRBV10-3
cdr3_length: 13
j_call: TRBJ2-3
clone_size: once
d_call: NA
cdr3_aa: CAISEPRSDTQYF
cdr3_nt: TGTGCCATCAGTGAGCCCCGGTCGGATACGCAGTATTTT

v_call: TRBV7-7
cdr3_length: 13
j_call: TRBJ2-5
clone_size: few
d_call: NA
cdr3_aa: CASSSGQQETQYF
cdr3_nt: TGTGCTAGCAGCTCCGGACAGCAAGAGACCCAGTACTTC

v_call: TRBV4-3
cdr3_length: 16
j_call: TRBJ1-3
clone_size: once
d_call: NA
cdr3_aa: CASSQDTRVTGNTIYF
cdr3_nt: TGCGCCAGCAGCCAAGATACTAGGGTGACTGGAAACACCATATATTTT

v_call: TRBV7-2
cdr3_length: 13
j_call: TRBJ1-1
clone_size: NA
d_call: NA
cdr3_aa: CASSLGANTEAFF
cdr3_nt: TGTGCCAGCAGCTTGGGAGCGAACACTGAAGCTTTCTTT

v_call: TRBV7-2
cdr3_length: 15
j_call: TRBJ2-7
clone_size: NA
d_call: TRBD2
cdr3_aa: CASSLLSGGAYEQYF
cdr3_nt: TGTGCCAGCAGCCTCCTTAGCGGGGGGGCATACGAGCAGTACTTC

v_call: TRBV28
cdr3_length: 14
j_call: TRBJ1-1
clone_size: NA
d_call: TRBD1
cdr3_aa: CASSNRGLSTEAFF
cdr3_nt: TGTGCCAGCAGTAACAGGGGTTTGTCAACTGAAGCTTTCTTT

v_call: TRBV11-2
cdr3_length: 13
j_call: TRBJ2-2
clone_size: NA
d_call: NA
cdr3_aa: CASSLSVSGELFF
cdr3_nt: TGTGCCAGCAGCTTAAGCGTTTCGGGGGAGCTGTTTTTT

v_call: TRBV7-3
cdr3_length: 17
j_call: TRBJ2-2
clone_size: NA
d_call: TRBD2
cdr3_aa: CASSLTSGGWSTGELFF
cdr3_nt: TGTGCCAGCAGCTTAACTAGCGGGGGGTGGAGCACCGGGGAGCTGTTTTTT

v_call: TRBV27
cdr3_length: 14
j_call: TRBJ2-2
clone_size: NA
d_call: NA
cdr3_aa: CAVTALWPGGELFF
cdr3_nt: TGTGCCGTGACAGCCTTGTGGCCCGGGGGGGAGCTGTTTTTT

v_call: TRBV10-2
cdr3_length: 13
j_call: TRBJ2-7
clone_size: NA
d_call: NA
cdr3_aa: CASTPTEPYEQYF
cdr3_nt: TGCGCCAGCACCCCGACAGAGCCCTACGAGCAGTACTTC

v_call: TRBV30
cdr3_length: 14
j_call: TRBJ2-5
clone_size: NA
d_call: NA
cdr3_aa: CAWSRGGVGETQYF
cdr3_nt: TGTGCCTGGAGTAGGGGGGGGGTGGGGGAGACCCAGTACTTC

v_call: TRBV11-2
cdr3_length: 13
j_call: TRBJ2-6
clone_size: NA
d_call: NA
cdr3_aa: CASSFTGANVLTF
cdr3_nt: TGTGCCAGCAGCTTCACTGGGGCCAACGTCCTGACTTTC